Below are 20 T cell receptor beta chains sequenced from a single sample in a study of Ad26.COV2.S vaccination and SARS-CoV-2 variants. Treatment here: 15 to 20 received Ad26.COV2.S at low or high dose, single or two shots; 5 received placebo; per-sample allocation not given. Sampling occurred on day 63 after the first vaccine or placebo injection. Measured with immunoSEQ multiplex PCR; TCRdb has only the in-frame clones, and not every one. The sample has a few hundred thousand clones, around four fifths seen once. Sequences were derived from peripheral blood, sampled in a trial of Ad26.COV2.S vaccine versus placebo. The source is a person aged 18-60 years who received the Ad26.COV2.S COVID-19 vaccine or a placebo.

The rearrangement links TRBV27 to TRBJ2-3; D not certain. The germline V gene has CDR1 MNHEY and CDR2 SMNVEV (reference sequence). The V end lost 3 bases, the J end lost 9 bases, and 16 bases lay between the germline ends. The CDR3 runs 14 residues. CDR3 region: CASSLGETLGTQYF. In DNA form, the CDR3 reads TGTGCCAGCAGTTTGGGTGAAACCTTAGGGACGCAGTATTTT.

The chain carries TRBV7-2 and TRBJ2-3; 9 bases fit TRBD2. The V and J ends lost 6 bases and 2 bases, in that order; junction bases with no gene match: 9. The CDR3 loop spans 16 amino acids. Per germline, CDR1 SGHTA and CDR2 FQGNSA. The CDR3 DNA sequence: TGTGCCAGCAGGCGGTGGCTAGCGGGGTCCACAGATACGCAGTATTTT. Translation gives CASRRWLAGSTDTQYF.

The CDR3 coding sequence is TGTGCCAGCAGCCAAGATTCAGGGAGCTCCTACAATGAGCAGTTCTTC. Protein product: CASSQDSGSSYNEQFF. The gene calls are TRBV3-1 (or the pseudogene TRBV3-2) and TRBJ2-1, with D possibly being TRBD1 or TRBD2 (5 bases each). CDR1 is LGHDT, CDR2 YNNKEL, per germline (reference sequence). The CDR3 sequence is 16 residues long. With 0 bases removed from V and 0 bases from J, the gap between germline ends came to 9 bases.

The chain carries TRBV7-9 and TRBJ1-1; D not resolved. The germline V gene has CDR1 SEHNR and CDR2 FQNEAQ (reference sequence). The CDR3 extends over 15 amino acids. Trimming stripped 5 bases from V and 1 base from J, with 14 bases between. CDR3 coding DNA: TGTGCCAGCAGCCCTCCCAGGCAAGCGAACACTGAAGCTTTCTTT. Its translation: CASSPPRQANTEAFF.

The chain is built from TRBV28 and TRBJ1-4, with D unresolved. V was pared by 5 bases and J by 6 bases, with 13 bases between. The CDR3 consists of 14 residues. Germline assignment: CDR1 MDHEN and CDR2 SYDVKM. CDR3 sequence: CASSPGLTHEKLFF. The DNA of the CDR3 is TGTGCCAGCAGTCCGGGCCTCACCCATGAAAAACTGTTTTTT.

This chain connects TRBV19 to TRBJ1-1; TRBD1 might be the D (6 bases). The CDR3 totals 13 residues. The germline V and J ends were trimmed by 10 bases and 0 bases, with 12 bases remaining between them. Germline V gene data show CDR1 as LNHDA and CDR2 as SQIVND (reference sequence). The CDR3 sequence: CATRTAMNTEAFF. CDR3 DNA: TGTGCCACCAGGACAGCCATGAACACTGAAGCTTTCTTT.

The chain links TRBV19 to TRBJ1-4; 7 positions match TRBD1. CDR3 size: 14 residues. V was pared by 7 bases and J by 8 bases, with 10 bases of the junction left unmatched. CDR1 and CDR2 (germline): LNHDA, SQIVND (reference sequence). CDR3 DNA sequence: TGTGCCAGTATCCACGGGACAGTTAGGGAAAAACTGTTTTTT. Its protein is CASIHGTVREKLFF.

The CDR3 coding sequence is TGTGCCAGCTCACTCCGGGGCGGGACCTACGAGCAGTACTTC. Translating gives CASSLRGGTYEQYF. The chain combines TRBV18 with TRBJ2-7, with D tentatively TRBD2 (6 bases). Germline CDR1 and CDR2: KGHSH and LQKENI. The CDR3 length is 14 residues. V lost 4 bases and J lost 2, with 12 bases in between.

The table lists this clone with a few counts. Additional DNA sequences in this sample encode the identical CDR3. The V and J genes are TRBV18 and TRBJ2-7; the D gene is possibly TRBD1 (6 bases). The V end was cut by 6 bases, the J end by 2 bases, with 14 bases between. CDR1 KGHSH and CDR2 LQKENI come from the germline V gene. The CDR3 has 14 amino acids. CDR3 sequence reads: CASSPATGPYEQYF. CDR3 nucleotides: TGTGCCAGCTCCCCAGCGACAGGTCCCTACGAGCAGTACTTC. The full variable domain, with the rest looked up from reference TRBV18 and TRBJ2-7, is NAGVMQNPRHLVRRRGQEARLRCSPMKGHSHVYWYRQLPEEGLKFMVYLQKENIIDESGMPKERFSAEFPKEGPSILRIQQVVRGDSAAYFCASSPATGPYEQYFGPGTRLTVT.

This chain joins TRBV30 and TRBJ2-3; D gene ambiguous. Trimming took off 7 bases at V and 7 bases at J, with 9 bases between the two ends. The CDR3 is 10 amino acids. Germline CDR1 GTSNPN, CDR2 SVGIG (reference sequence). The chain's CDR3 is CASPSYTQYF. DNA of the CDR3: TGTGCCTCGCCGTCATATACGCAGTATTTT.

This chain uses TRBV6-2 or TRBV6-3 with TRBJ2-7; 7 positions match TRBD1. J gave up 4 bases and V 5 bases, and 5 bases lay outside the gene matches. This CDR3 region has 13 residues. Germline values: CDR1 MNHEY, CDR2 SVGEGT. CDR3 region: CASSRGQPYEQYF. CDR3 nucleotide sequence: TGTGCCAGCAGTAGGGGACAGCCATACGAGCAGTACTTC.

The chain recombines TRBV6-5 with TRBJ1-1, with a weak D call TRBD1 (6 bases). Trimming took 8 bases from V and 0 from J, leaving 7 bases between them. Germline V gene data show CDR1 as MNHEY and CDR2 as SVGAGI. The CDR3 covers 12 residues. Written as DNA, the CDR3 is TGTGCCAGCTGGGACATGAACACTGAAGCTTTCTTT. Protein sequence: CASWDMNTEAFF.

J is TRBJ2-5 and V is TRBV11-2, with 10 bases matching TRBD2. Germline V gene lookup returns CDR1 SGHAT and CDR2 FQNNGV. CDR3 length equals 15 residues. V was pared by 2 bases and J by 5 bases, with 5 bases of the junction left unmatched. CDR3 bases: TGTGCCAGCAGCTTACCAGCGGGAGGGCCGGAGACCCAGTACTTC. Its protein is CASSLPAGGPETQYF.

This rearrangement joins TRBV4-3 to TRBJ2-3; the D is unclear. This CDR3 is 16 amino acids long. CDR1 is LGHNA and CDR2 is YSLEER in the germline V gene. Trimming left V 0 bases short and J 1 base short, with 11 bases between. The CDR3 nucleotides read TGCGCCAGCAGCCAAGATTTGGGTTTCGGCACAGATACGCAGTATTTT. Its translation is CASSQDLGFGTDTQYF.

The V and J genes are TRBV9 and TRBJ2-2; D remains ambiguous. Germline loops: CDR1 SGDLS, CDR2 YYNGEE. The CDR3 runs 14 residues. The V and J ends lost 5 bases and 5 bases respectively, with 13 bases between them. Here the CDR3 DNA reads TGTGCCAGCAGAGGCGATCGGTTTACCGGGGAGCTGTTTTTT. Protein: CASRGDRFTGELFF. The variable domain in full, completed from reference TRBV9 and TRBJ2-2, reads DSGVTQTPKHLITATGQRVTLRCSPRSGDLSVYWYQQSLDQGLQFLIQYYNGEERAKGNILERFSAQQFPDLHSELNLSSLELGDSALYFCASRGDRFTGELFFGEGSRLTVL.

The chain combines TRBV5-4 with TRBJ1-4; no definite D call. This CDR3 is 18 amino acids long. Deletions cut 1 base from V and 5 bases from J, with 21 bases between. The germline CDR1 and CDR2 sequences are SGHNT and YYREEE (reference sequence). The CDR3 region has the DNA TGTGCCAGCAGCTTGAGGTTAGGGTCCCCGGCTCGGAATGAAAAACTGTTTTTT. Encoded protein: CASSLRLGSPARNEKLFF.

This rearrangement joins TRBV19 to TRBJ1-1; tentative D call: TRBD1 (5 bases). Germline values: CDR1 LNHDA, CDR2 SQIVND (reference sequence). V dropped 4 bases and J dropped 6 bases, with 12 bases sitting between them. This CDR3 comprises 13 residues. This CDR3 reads CASSTDRGSEAFF. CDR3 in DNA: TGTGCCAGTAGTACCGACAGAGGTTCTGAAGCTTTCTTT.

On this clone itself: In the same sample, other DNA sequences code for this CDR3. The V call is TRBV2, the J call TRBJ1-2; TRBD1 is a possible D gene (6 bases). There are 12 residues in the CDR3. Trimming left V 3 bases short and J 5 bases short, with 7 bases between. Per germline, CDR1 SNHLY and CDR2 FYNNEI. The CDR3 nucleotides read TGTGCCAGCAGTGACAGGGGATATGGCTACACCTTC. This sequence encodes CASSDRGYGYTF.

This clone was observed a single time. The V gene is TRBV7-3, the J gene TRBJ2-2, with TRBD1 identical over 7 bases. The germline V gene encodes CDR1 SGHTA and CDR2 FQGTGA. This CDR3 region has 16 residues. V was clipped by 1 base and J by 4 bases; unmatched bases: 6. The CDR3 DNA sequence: TGTGCCAGCAGCTTAAGAGGGGGCGTAGGCACCGGGGAGCTGTTTTTT. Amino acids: CASSLRGGVGTGELFF.

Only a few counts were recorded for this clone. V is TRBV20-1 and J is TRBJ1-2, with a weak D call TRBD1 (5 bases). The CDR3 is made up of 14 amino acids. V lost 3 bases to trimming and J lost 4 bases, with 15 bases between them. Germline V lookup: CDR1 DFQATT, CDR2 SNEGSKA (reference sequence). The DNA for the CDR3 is TGCAGTGCTAGTCGGAGGGGACTCACCTATGGCTACACCTTC. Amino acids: CSASRRGLTYGYTF.